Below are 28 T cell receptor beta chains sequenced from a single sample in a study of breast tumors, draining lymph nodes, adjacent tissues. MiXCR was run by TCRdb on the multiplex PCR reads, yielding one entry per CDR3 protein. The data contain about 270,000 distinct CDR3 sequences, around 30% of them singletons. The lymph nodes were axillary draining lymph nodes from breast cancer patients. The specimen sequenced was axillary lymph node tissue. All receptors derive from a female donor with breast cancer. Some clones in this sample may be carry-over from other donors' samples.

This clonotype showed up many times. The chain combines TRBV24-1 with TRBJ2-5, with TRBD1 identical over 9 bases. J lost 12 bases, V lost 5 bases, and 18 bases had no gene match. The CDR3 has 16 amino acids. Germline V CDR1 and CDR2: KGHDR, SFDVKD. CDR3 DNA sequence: TGTGCCACCAGTGCTTCCGGGACAGGGCCAGACACCAAAAAGTACTTC. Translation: CATSASGTGPDTKKYF.

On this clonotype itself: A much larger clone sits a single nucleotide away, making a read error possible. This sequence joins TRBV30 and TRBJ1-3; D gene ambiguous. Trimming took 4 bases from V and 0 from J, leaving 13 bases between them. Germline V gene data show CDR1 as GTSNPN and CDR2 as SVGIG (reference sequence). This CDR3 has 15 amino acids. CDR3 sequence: CAWNGGIFSGNTIYF. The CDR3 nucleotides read TGTGCCTGGAACGGCGGGATCTTCTCTGGAAACACCATATATTTT.

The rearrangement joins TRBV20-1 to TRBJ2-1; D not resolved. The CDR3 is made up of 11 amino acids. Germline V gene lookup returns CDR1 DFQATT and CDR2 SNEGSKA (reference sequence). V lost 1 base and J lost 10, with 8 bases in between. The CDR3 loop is CSARGSVEQFF. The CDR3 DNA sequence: TGCAGTGCTAGAGGTAGTGTCGAGCAGTTCTTC.

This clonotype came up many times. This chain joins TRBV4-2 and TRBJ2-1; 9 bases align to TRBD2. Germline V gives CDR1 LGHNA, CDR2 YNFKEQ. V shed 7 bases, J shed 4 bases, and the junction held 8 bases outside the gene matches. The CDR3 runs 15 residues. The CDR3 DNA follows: TGTGCCAGCACCCCACGCGGGAGGGAATACAATGAGCAGTTCTTC. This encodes CASTPRGREYNEQFF.

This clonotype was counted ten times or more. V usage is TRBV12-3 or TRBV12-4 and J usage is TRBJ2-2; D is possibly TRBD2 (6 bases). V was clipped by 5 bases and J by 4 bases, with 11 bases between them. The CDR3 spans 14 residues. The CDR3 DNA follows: TGTGCCAGCAGTCAGGGAGGCAGCACCGGGGAGCTGTTTTTT. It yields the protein CASSQGGSTGELFF.

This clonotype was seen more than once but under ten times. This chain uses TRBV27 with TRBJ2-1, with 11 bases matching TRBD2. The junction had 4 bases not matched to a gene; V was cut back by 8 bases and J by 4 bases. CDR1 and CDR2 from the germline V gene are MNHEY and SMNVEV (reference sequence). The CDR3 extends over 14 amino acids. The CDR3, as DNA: TGTGCCAGCGTAGCGGGAGGGTTATACAATGAGCAGTTCTTC. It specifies CASVAGGLYNEQFF.

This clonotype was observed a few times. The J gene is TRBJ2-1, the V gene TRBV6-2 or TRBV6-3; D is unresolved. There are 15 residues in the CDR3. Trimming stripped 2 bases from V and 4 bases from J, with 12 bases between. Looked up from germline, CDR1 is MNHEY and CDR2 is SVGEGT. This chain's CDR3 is CASSYDGRSYNEQFF. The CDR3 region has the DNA TGTGCCAGCAGTTACGACGGCCGTTCATACAATGAGCAGTTCTTC.

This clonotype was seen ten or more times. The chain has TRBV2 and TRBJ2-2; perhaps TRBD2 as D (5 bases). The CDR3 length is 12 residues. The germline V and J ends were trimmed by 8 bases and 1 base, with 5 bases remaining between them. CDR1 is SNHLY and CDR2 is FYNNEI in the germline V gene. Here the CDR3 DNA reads TGTGCCAGCGGGAGGAACACCGGGGAGCTGTTTTTT. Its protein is CASGRNTGELFF. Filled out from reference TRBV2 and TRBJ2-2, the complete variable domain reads EPEVTQTPSHQVTQMGQEVILRCVPISNHLYFYWYRQILGQKVEFLVSFYNNEISEKSEIFDDQFSVERPDGSNFTLKIRSTKLEDSAMYFCASGRNTGELFFGEGSRLTVL.

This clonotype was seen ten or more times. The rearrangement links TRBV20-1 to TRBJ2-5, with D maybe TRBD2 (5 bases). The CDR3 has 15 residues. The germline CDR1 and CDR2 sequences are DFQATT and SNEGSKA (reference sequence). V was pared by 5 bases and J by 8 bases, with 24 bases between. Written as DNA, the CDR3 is TGCAGTGCTTCCACCGCGAAGGAGGTTCAAGTAACCCAGTACTTC. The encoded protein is CSASTAKEVQVTQYF.

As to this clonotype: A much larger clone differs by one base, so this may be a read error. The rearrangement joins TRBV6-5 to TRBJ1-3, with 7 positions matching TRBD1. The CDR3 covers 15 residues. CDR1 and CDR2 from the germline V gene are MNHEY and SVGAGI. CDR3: CASSEQGSSANTIYF. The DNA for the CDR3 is TGTGCCAGCAGTGAACAGGGGTCCTCTGCAAACACCATATATTTT.

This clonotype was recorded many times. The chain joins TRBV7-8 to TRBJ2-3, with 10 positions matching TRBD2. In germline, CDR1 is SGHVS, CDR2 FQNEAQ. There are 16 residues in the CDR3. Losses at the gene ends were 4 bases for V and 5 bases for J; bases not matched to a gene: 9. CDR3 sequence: CASSSAAGGPLDTQYF. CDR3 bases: TGTGCCAGCAGCTCTGCAGCGGGAGGGCCCTTAGATACGCAGTATTTT.

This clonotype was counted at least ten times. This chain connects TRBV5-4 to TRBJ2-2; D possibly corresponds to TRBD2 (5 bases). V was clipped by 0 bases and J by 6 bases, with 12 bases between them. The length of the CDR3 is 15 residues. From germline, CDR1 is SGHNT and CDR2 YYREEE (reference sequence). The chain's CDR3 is CASSLGAGRPGELFF. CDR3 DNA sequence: TGTGCCAGCAGCTTGGGGGCGGGTAGGCCCGGGGAGCTGTTTTTT.

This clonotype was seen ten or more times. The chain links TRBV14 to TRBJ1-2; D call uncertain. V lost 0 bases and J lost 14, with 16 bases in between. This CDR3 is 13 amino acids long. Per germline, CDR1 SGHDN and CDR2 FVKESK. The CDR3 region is CASSQELASLQTF. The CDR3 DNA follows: TGTGCCAGCAGCCAAGAATTGGCTTCCCTACAAACCTTC.

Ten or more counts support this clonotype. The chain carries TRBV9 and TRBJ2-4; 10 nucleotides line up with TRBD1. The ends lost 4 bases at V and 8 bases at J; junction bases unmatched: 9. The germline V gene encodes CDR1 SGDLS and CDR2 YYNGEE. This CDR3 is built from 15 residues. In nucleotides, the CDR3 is TGTGCCAGCAGCTCTCGGGACAGGGGTGAGGACATTCAGTACTTC. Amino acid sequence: CASSSRDRGEDIQYF.

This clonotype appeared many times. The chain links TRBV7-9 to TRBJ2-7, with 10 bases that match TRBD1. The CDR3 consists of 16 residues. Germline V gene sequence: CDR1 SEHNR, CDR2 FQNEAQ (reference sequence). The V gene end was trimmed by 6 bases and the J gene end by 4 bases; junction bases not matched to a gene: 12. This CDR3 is CASRGARDRGSYEQYF. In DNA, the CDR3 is TGTGCCAGCAGGGGAGCAAGGGACAGGGGTTCTTACGAGCAGTACTTC.

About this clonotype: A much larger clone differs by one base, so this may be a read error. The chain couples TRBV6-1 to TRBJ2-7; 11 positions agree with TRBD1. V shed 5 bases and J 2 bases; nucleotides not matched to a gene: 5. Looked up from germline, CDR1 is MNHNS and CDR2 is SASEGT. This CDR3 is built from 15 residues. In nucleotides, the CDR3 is TGTGCCAGCAGTCTCCTGGACAGGGGGCCCTACGAGCAGTACTTC. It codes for CASSLLDRGPYEQYF.

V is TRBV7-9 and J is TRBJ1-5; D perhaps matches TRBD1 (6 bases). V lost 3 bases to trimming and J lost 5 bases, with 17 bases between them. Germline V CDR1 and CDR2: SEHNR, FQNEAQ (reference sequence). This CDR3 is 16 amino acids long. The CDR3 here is CASSFLSGTRDQPQHF. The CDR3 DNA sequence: TGTGCCAGCAGCTTCCTTAGCGGGACACGGGATCAGCCCCAGCATTTT. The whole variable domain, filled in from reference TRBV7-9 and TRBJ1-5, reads DTGVSQNPRHKITKRGQNVTFRCDPISEHNRLYWYRQTLGQGPEFLTYFQNEAQLEKSRLLSDRFSAERPKGSFSTLEIQRTEQGDSAMYLCASSFLSGTRDQPQHFGDGTRLSIL.

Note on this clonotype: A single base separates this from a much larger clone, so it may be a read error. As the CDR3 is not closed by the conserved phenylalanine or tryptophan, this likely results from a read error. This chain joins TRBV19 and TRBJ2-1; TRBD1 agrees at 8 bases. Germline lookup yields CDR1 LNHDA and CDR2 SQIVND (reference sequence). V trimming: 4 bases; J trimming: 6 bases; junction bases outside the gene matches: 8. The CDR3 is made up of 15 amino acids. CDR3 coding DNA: TGTGCCAGTAGTACCCCCGGACAGGGCAGCAATGAGCAGTTCTCC. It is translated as CASSTPGQGSNEQFS.

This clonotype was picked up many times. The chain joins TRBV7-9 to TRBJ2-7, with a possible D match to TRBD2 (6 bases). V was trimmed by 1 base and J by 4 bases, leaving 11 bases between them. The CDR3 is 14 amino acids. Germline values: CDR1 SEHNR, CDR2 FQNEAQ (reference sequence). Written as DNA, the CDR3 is TGTGCCAGCAGCTTAGGGGCGGGGTCGTACGAGCAGTACTTC. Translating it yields CASSLGAGSYEQYF.

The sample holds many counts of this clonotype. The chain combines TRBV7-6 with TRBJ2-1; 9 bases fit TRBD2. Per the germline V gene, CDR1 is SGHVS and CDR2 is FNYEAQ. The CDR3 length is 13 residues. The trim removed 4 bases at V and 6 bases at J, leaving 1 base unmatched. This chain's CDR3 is CASSWGLANEQFF. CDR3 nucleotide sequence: TGTGCCAGCAGCTGGGGACTAGCCAATGAGCAGTTCTTC.

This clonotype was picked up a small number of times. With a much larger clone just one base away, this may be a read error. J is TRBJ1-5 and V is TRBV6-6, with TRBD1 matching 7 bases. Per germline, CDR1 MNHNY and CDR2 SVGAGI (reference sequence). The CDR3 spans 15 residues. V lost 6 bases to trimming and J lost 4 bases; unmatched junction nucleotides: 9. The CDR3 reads CASSHRRDSNQPQHF. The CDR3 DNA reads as TGTGCCAGCAGCCATCGCCGGGACAGTAATCAGCCCCAGCATTTT.

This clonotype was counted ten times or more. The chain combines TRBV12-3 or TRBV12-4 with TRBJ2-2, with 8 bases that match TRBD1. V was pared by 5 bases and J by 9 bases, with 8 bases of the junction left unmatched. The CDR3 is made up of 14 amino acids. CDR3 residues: CASSPADRVRELFF. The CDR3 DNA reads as TGTGCCAGCAGTCCAGCGGACAGGGTCCGGGAGCTGTTTTTT.

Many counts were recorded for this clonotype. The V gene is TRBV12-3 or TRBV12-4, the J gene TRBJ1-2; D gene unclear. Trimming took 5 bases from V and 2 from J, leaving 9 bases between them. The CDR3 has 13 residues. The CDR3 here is CASSIRENYGYTF. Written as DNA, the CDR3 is TGTGCCAGCAGTATAAGAGAAAACTATGGCTACACCTTC.

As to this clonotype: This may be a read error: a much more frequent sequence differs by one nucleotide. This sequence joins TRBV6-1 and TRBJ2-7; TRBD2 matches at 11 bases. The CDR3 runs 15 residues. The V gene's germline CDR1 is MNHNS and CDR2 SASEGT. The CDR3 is CASSAASGRTGEQCF. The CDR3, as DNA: TGTGCCAGCAGTGCAGCTAGCGGGAGGACCGGCGAGCAGTGCTTC.

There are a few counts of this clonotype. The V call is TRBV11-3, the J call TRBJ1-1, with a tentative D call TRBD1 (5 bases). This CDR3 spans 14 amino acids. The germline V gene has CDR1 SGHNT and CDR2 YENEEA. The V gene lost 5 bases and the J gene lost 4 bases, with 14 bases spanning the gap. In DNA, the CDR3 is TGTGCCAGCAGCCCGACAGTACGGGGCACTGAAGCTTTCTTT. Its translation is CASSPTVRGTEAFF.

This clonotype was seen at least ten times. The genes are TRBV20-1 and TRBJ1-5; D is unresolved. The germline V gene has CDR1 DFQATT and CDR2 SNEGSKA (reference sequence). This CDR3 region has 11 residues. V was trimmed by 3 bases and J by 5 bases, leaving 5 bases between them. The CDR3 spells CSASEHQPQHF. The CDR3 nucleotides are TGCAGTGCTAGCGAACATCAGCCCCAGCATTTT.

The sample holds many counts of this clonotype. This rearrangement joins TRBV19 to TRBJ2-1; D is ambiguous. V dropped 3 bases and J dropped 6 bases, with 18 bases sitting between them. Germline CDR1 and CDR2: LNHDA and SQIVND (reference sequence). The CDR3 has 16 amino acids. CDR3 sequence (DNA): TGTGCCAGTAGTATCCCCCGAGCATTTGTGGGCAATGAGCAGTTCTTC. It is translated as CASSIPRAFVGNEQFF.

CDR3 sequence: CASSLVAPLAGGGYNEQFF. CDR3 sequence (DNA): TGTGCCAGCAGTTTAGTAGCCCCCTTAGCGGGAGGGGGGTACAATGAGCAGTTCTTC. The chain links TRBV12-3 or TRBV12-4 to TRBJ2-1; 11 nucleotides align to TRBD2. Losses at the gene ends were 1 base for V and 4 bases for J; bases not matched to a gene: 12. There are 19 residues in the CDR3.